The next 25 T cell receptor beta chains were all read from a single sample in a study of CD8+ T cells in alopecia areata. Treatment defined: oral pan-JAK inhibitor, 5-10 mg twice daily. After isolation, RNA underwent reverse transcription to generate cDNA as the sequencing template. This table comes from immunoSEQ multiplex PCR, and its TCRdb copy is limited to in-frame clones, with some not included. The table includes hundreds of thousands of clones, approximately 60% detected once. The sequencing used CD4+ T cells sorted from blood, collected around week 53, from a patient treated with tofacitinib. Receptor source: a human donor with alopecia areata.

The rearrangement uses TRBV10-2 and TRBJ2-7; D is unresolved. The CDR3 totals 15 residues. Trimming removed 3 bases at V and 2 bases at J, with 14 bases between. Germline values: CDR1 WSHSY, CDR2 SAAADI. CDR3 loop: CASSDWGSAAYEQYF. DNA of the CDR3: TGCGCCAGCAGTGATTGGGGAAGTGCGGCCTACGAGCAGTACTTC.

The V call is TRBV2, the J call TRBJ1-3; 7 nucleotides align to TRBD1. Trimming at V came to 5 bases and at J to 2 bases, leaving 9 bases not matched to a gene. Germline V gene lookup returns CDR1 SNHLY and CDR2 FYNNEI. The CDR3 covers 16 residues. The CDR3: CASSFLGQVAGNTIYF. As DNA, the CDR3 is TGTGCCAGCAGTTTTCTAGGACAGGTAGCTGGAAACACCATATATTTT.

This chain uses TRBV19 with TRBJ1-5; possibly TRBD1 for D (6 bases). This CDR3 has 16 amino acids. V gave up 1 base and J gave up 4 bases, with 14 bases separating them. Looked up from germline, CDR1 is LNHDA and CDR2 is SQIVND (reference sequence). CDR3 sequence reads: CASSIVTGSYNQPQHF. The CDR3 DNA reads as TGTGCCAGTAGTATAGTGACAGGTTCTTATAATCAGCCCCAGCATTTT.

The chain couples TRBV9 to TRBJ2-1; 9 nucleotides agree with TRBD2. CDR1 is SGDLS and CDR2 is YYNGEE in the germline V gene. The CDR3 runs 15 residues. The trim removed 0 bases at V and 4 bases at J, leaving 2 bases unmatched. The CDR3 region has the DNA TGTGCCAGCAGCGTAGTTGCGGGGGGGTACAATGAGCAGTTCTTC. Translated, it gives CASSVVAGGYNEQFF. Using reference TRBV9 and TRBJ2-1 for the parts outside the CDR3, the full variable domain is DSGVTQTPKHLITATGQRVTLRCSPRSGDLSVYWYQQSLDQGLQFLIQYYNGEERAKGNILERFSAQQFPDLHSELNLSSLELGDSALYFCASSVVAGGYNEQFFGPGTRLTVL.

This rearrangement joins TRBV6-5 to TRBJ1-6, with D possibly matching TRBD1 (5 bases). The CDR3 is 16 amino acids. The V end lost 1 base, the J end lost 8 bases, and 15 bases lay between the germline ends. Germline CDR1 is MNHEY and CDR2 is SVGAGI. The CDR3 is CASSYWSGTGDSPLHF. DNA of the CDR3: TGTGCCAGCAGTTACTGGTCCGGGACTGGGGATTCACCCCTCCACTTT.

The gene calls are TRBV29-1 and TRBJ1-1; D unclear. V lost 7 bases, J lost 0 bases, and 9 bases lay in between. The CDR3 has 12 amino acids. The germline gives CDR1 SQVTM, CDR2 ANQGSEA. Here the CDR3 reads CSGDPLNTEAFF. The CDR3 DNA reads as TGCAGCGGCGATCCTTTGAACACTGAAGCTTTCTTT.

This chain links TRBV25-1 with TRBJ1-6; 9 positions agree with TRBD1. The CDR3 has 15 residues. The germline V gene has CDR1 MGHDK and CDR2 SYGVNS. Trimming took 3 bases from V and 9 from J; bases not matched to a gene: 6. The CDR3 is CASSDPGQGGSPLHF. CDR3 coding DNA: TGTGCCAGCAGTGATCCGGGACAGGGTGGTTCACCCCTCCACTTT.

This clone came up once. The chain recombines TRBV5-1 with TRBJ2-7; the D is unclear. V lost 0 bases, J lost 1 base, and 11 bases lay in between. Per germline, CDR1 SGHRS and CDR2 YFSETQ. CDR3 length equals 15 residues. The CDR3 bases are TGCGCCAGCAGCTTGGTTTTTGGCGAATCCTACGAGCAGTACTTC. Its protein is CASSLVFGESYEQYF.

The chain is built from TRBV4-1 and TRBJ2-3; D is perhaps TRBD1 (6 bases). Germline V lookup: CDR1 MGHRA, CDR2 YSYEKL. The CDR3 totals 14 residues. Trimming shortened V by 6 bases and J by 6 bases, and 16 bases separated the two germline ends. The CDR3 spells CASRGVGQSDTQYF. In nucleotides, the CDR3 is TGCGCCAGCAGGGGTGTGGGACAATCGGATACGCAGTATTTT.

V and J are TRBV12-1 and TRBJ2-3. TRBV12-1 is designated a pseudogene. The CDR3 extends over 19 amino acids. Written as DNA, the CDR3 is TGTGCCAGCAGCTTTAGGTTCGGCAGGGAGTCCCTCTACACAGATACGCAGTATTTT. Protein sequence: CASSFRFGRESLYTDTQYF.

V usage is TRBV29-1 and J usage is TRBJ2-1, with 9 bases aligning to TRBD2. The CDR3 totals 15 residues. V lost 3 bases to trimming and J lost 9 bases; unmatched junction nucleotides: 12. CDR1 and CDR2 (germline): SQVTM, ANQGSEA. The CDR3 sequence is CSVERGGRVRGEQFF. Written as DNA, the CDR3 is TGCAGCGTTGAGCGGGGGGGTAGAGTGAGAGGTGAGCAGTTCTTC.

The chain recombines TRBV27 with TRBJ1-6; D ambiguous. Trimming took off 3 bases at V and 4 bases at J, with 10 bases between the two ends. Germline V lookup: CDR1 MNHEY, CDR2 SMNVEV (reference sequence). The CDR3 is 15 amino acids. This CDR3 is CASSLADPYNSPLHF. In DNA form, the CDR3 reads TGTGCCAGCAGTTTGGCCGATCCTTATAATTCACCCCTCCACTTT.

Regarding this clone: The junction does not match germline at one end; this may be a read error. This rearrangement joins TRBV7-8 to TRBJ2-7; a weak D match, TRBD1 (6 bases). This CDR3 has 16 amino acids. Germline CDR1 and CDR2: SGHVS and FQNEAQ. DNA of the CDR3: TGTGCCAGCAGCTTAATCCGGGACACATCCCTTACGATGCAGCACTTC. It specifies CASSLIRDTSLTMQHF.

The chain employs TRBV15 and TRBJ2-7; TRBD2 aligns across 8 bases. The CDR3 is 16 amino acids. Germline assignment: CDR1 LNHNV and CDR2 YYDKDF (reference sequence). The trim removed 1 base at V and 2 bases at J, leaving 7 bases unmatched. CDR3 DNA sequence: TGTGCCACCAGCAGAGTGACGGGGGGGATCCCCTACGAGCAGTACTTC. Its protein is CATSRVTGGIPYEQYF.

This clone was counted between two and nine times. The chain joins TRBV4-2 to TRBJ2-1, with no clear D. The V gene lost 1 base and the J gene lost 8 bases, with 9 bases spanning the gap. CDR3 length equals 13 residues. Germline V gene sequence: CDR1 LGHNA, CDR2 YNFKEQ. Here the CDR3 DNA reads TGTGCCAGCAGCCAAGTTGGCTTCGATGAGCAGTTCTTC. It codes for CASSQVGFDEQFF.

The chain uses TRBV2 and TRBJ2-7, with D perhaps TRBD1 (6 bases). Germline V gene data show CDR1 as SNHLY and CDR2 as FYNNEI. The V end lost 3 bases, the J end lost 6 bases, and 12 bases lay between the germline ends. The CDR3 has 13 residues. CDR3 nucleotides: TGTGCCAGCAGTGAGGGGGCGATAACCGAGCAGTACTTC. It specifies CASSEGAITEQYF.

The chain has TRBV6-6 and TRBJ2-3; maybe TRBD2 (5 bases). Trimming took off 2 bases at V and 3 bases at J, with 15 bases between the two ends. Per germline, CDR1 MNHNY and CDR2 SVGAGI (reference sequence). CDR3 length equals 16 residues. The CDR3 loop is CASSYPRTGRTDTQYF. In nucleotides, the CDR3 is TGTGCCAGCAGTTACCCCAGGACTGGAAGGACAGATACGCAGTATTTT.

The rearrangement uses TRBV2 and TRBJ1-1; TRBD1 might be the D (5 bases). Germline CDR1 is SNHLY and CDR2 is FYNNEI. Trimming stripped 6 bases from V and 4 bases from J, with 12 bases between. The CDR3 loop spans 13 amino acids. CDR3 in amino acids: CASRNEGSTEAFF. The CDR3 DNA reads TGTGCCAGCAGAAACGAGGGGAGCACTGAAGCTTTCTTT.

The CDR3 region has the DNA TGCAGCGCGACTAGCGGAGGCACCGGGGAGCTGTTTTTT. Encoded protein: CSATSGGTGELFF. The V gene is TRBV29-1, the J gene TRBJ2-2; TRBD2 aligns across 9 bases. CDR1 and CDR2 from the germline V gene are SQVTM and ANQGSEA. The CDR3 is made up of 13 amino acids. Trimming cost V 7 bases and J 4 bases; bases outside gene matches: 4.

The chain carries TRBV7-2 and TRBJ2-7; the match to TRBD1 covers 7 bases. The J segment lost 3 bases and the V segment lost 4 bases, leaving 6 bases of the junction unmatched. The V gene's germline CDR1 is SGHTA and CDR2 FQGNSA. The CDR3 is made up of 14 amino acids. The CDR3 region has the DNA TGTGCCAGCAGCTCCAAAGGGGGCGACTACGAGCAGTACTTC. This encodes CASSSKGGDYEQYF.

The V call is TRBV27, the J call TRBJ2-5; D not resolved. The CDR3 extends over 15 amino acids. Per the germline V gene, CDR1 is MNHEY and CDR2 is SMNVEV (reference sequence). Trimming took off 9 bases at V and 4 bases at J, with 21 bases between the two ends. The CDR3 protein is CASSPVPLGLETQYF. The CDR3 DNA is TGTGCCAGTTCCCCGGTCCCCCTTGGGCTAGAGACCCAGTACTTC.

This clone is a singleton in its sample. This sequence joins TRBV29-1 and TRBJ2-7; 9 positions match TRBD1. The length of the CDR3 is 15 residues. The germline V gene has CDR1 SQVTM and CDR2 ANQGSEA. The V gene end was trimmed by 4 bases and the J gene end by 3 bases; junction bases not matched to a gene: 10. The CDR3 region has the DNA TGCAGCGTTGGGGCCCCACAGGGGGCGAACTACGAGCAGTACTTC. It encodes CSVGAPQGANYEQYF.

The chain couples TRBV2 to TRBJ1-6; D is ambiguous. CDR1 is SNHLY, CDR2 FYNNEI, per germline. Trimming pared 8 bases from V and 9 bases from J, leaving 20 bases between. The CDR3 has 15 amino acids. The CDR3 DNA reads TGTGCCAGCTTCAGGAGTGACATAGGCGGTTCACCCCTCCACTTT. Translation: CASFRSDIGGSPLHF.

The chain combines TRBV29-1 with TRBJ2-5; D may correspond to TRBD1 or TRBD2 (6 bases each). Germline loops: CDR1 SQVTM, CDR2 ANQGSEA. Between the trimmed V and J ends, which lost 7 bases and 7 bases, there was a span of 22 bases. The CDR3 totals 14 residues. In nucleotides, the CDR3 is TGCAGCGATGGAGGGACATTGGGTACGGGGACCCAGTACTTC. Encoded protein: CSDGGTLGTGTQYF.

This sequence joins TRBV5-1 and TRBJ2-1, with D possibly matching TRBD2 (7 bases). V gave up 2 bases and J gave up 5 bases, with 11 bases separating them. Germline CDR1 is SGHRS and CDR2 is YFSETQ. The length of the CDR3 is 14 residues. The chain's CDR3 is CASSFRGGHNEQFF. CDR3 bases: TGCGCCAGCAGCTTTAGGGGGGGCCACAATGAGCAGTTCTTC.